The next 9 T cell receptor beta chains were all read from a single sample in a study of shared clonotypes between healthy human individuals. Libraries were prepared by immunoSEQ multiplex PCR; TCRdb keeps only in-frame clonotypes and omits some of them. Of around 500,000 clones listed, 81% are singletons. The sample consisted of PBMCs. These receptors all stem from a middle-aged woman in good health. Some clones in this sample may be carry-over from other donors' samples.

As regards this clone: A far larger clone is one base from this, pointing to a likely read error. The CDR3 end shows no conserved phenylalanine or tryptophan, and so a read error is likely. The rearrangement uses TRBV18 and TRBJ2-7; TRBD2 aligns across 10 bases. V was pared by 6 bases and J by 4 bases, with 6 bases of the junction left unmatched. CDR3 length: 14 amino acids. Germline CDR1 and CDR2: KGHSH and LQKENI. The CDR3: CASSTAGGPYEQYL. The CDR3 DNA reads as TGTGCCAGCTCCACAGCGGGAGGGCCTTACGAGCAGTACTTA.

DNA of the CDR3: TGTGCCAGCAGCCCAGGGACAGACCAAGAGACCCAGTACTTC. It specifies CASSPGTDQETQYF. The rearrangement uses TRBV5-4 and TRBJ2-5; 7 nucleotides line up with TRBD1. The CDR3 contains 14 residues. Germline lookup yields CDR1 SGHNT and CDR2 YYREEE (reference sequence). Trimming removed 4 bases from V and 0 bases from J; junction bases left unmatched: 3.

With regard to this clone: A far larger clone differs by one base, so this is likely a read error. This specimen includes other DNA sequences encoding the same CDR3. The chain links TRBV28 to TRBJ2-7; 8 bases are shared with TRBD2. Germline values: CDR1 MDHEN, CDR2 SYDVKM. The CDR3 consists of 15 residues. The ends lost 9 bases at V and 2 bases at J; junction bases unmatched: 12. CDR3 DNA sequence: TGTGCCAGTAGTATTAGCGGGATCGCTCCCTACGAGCAGTACTTC. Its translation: CASSISGIAPYEQYF.

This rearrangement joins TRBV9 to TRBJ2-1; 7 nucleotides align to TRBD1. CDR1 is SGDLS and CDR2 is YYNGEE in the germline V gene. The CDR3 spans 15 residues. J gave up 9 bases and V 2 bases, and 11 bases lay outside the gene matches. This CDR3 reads CASSVLQGEHGEQFF. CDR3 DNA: TGTGCCAGCAGCGTTCTGCAGGGGGAACACGGTGAGCAGTTCTTC.

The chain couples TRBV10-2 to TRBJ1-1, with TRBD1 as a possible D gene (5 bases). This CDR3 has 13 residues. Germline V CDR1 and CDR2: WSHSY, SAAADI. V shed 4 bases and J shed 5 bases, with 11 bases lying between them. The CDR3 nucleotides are TGCGCCAGCAGTGGCAGGGCTGGAACTGAAGCTTTCTTT. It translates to CASSGRAGTEAFF.

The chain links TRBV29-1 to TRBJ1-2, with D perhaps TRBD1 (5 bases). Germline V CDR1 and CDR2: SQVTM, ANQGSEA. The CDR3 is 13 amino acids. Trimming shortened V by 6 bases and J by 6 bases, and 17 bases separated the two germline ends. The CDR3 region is CSVGPEGGHGYTF. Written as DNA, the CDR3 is TGCAGCGTGGGGCCGGAGGGCGGCCATGGCTACACCTTC.

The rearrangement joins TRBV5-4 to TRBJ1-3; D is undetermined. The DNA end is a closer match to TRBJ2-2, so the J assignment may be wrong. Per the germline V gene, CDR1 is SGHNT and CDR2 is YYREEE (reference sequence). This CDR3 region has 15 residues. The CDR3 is CASSFSRANTGELFF. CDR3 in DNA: TGTGCCAGCAGCTTTTCCAGAGCGAACACCGGGGAGCTGTTTTTT.

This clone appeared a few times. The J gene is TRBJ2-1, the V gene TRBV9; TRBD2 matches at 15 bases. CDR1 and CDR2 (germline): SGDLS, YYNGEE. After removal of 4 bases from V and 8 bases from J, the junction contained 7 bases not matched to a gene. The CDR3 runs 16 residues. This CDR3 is CASSPGLAGGWYEQFF. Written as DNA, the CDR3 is TGTGCCAGCAGCCCGGGACTAGCGGGAGGATGGTATGAGCAGTTCTTC.

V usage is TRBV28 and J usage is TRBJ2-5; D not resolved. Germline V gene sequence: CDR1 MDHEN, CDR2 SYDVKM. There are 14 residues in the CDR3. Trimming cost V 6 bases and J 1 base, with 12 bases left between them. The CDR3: CASSHQWGQETQYF. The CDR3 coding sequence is TGTGCCAGCAGCCATCAGTGGGGCCAAGAGACCCAGTACTTC.